Included here is one T cell receptor beta chain sequence, with context. This record comes from a study of blood T cell repertoires in COVID-19. Overall study context: Acute-phase and convalescent COVID-19 samples originated in the United States, Italy and Spain. T cells, B-cell-depleted T cells, or PBMCs supplied cDNA or gDNA.

This CDR3 contains 15 residues. The germline V and J ends were trimmed by 3 bases and 5 bases, with 17 bases remaining between them. The germline V gene encodes CDR1 SGHDT and CDR2 YYEEEE. Per the study methods: Reference gene primer amplification gave nucleated cell count estimates. The assay was immunoSEQ multiplex PCR, and TCRdb's table has in-frame clones only and misses some. Clone size and the V and J calls come from that table; the DNA yielded D and trimming. The table has some 170,000 clones, about 87% seen once; the top ten hold roughly 1.5%. The sequence was obtained from a woman aged 50 to 60 with acute or convalescent COVID-19. Sequenced: peripheral blood. This chain links TRBV5-6 with TRBJ1-1; perhaps TRBD1 as D (5 bases). The DNA of the CDR3 is TGTGCCAGCAGCTCTGGGACTGGAGGGAGGACTGAAGCTTTCTTT. Translating gives CASSSGTGGRTEAFF.